These 15 T cell receptor beta chains were all obtained from the same sample, sequenced in a study of shared clonotypes between healthy human individuals. The data were produced by immunoSEQ multiplex PCR, yet TCRdb's version contains in-frame clones alone and is incomplete. The sample contains about 730,000 clones, approximately 72% of which appear only once. The sequenced sample consisted of memory CD4+ T cells sorted from blood. Subset of the sample: CD45RA-negative fraction. The receptors were sampled from a woman in her twenties or thirties in good health.

CDR3 sequence reads: CASSFRSSGTSNEQFF. The DNA of the CDR3 is TGTGCCAGCAGCTTCCGTAGTAGCGGGACTTCCAATGAGCAGTTCTTC. This rearrangement joins TRBV7-6 to TRBJ2-1; 8 bases agree with TRBD2. From germline, CDR1 is SGHVS and CDR2 FNYEAQ. The CDR3 has 16 residues. V shed 3 bases, J shed 6 bases, and the junction held 10 bases outside the gene matches.

The chain has TRBV7-9 and TRBJ1-1; no reliable D call. Trimming stripped 6 bases from V and 1 base from J, with 12 bases between. CDR3 length: 14 residues. Germline V gives CDR1 SEHNR, CDR2 FQNEAQ (reference sequence). This chain's CDR3 is CASSKVASNTEAFF. CDR3 sequence (DNA): TGTGCCAGCAGTAAAGTAGCATCGAACACTGAAGCTTTCTTT.

The chain links TRBV27 to TRBJ1-4, with D hard to call. The CDR3 is made up of 18 amino acids. Trimming removed 2 bases from V and 1 base from J, with 17 bases in between. CDR1 and CDR2 from the germline V gene are MNHEY and SMNVEV (reference sequence). The CDR3 protein is CASSLAPYSGITNEKLFF. Here the CDR3 DNA reads TGTGCCAGCAGTTTAGCCCCCTATAGCGGGATAACTAATGAAAAACTGTTTTTT.

The rearrangement joins TRBV10-3 to TRBJ2-5; TRBD2 aligns across 9 bases. V dropped 4 bases and J dropped 5; count of bases not matched to a gene: 5. Germline assignment: CDR1 ENHRY and CDR2 SYGVKD. This CDR3 has 14 residues. The CDR3 spells CAISVGLASETQYF. CDR3 nucleotides: TGTGCCATCAGTGTGGGACTAGCCAGTGAGACCCAGTACTTC.

The V call is TRBV19, the J call TRBJ1-4; D is unclear. The germline V and J ends were trimmed by 4 bases and 0 bases, with 12 bases remaining between them. The CDR3 extends over 16 amino acids. The V gene's germline CDR1 is LNHDA and CDR2 SQIVND (reference sequence). As DNA, the CDR3 is TGTGCCAGTAGTAGCCCCTATGTTGCAACTAATGAAAAACTGTTTTTT. Its protein is CASSSPYVATNEKLFF.

The genes are TRBV15 and TRBJ2-5; tentative D call: TRBD1 (5 bases). The germline V gene encodes CDR1 LNHNV and CDR2 YYDKDF (reference sequence). This CDR3 comprises 15 residues. Trimming removed 0 bases at V and 3 bases at J, with 11 bases between. The CDR3 nucleotides are TGTGCCACCAGCAGAGATAGGGGCAGGGAAGAGACCCAGTACTTC. Its protein product is CATSRDRGREETQYF.

This clone was recorded only once. V and J are TRBV5-1 and TRBJ2-7; 10 bases map to TRBD1. Germline V gene data show CDR1 as SGHRS and CDR2 as YFSETQ. The V and J ends lost 2 bases and 5 bases, in that order; junction bases with no gene match: 10. The CDR3 is 16 amino acids. Here the CDR3 reads CASSFGTGTGADEQYF. As DNA, the CDR3 is TGCGCCAGCAGCTTCGGAACCGGGACAGGGGCGGACGAGCAGTACTTC.

The rearrangement uses TRBV4-1 and TRBJ2-7, with D tentatively TRBD1 (6 bases). V was cut by 3 bases and J by 1 base, with 13 bases left in between. This CDR3 has 15 residues. The germline gives CDR1 MGHRA, CDR2 YSYEKL. CDR3 protein: CASSHPVTGSYEQYF. The CDR3 DNA sequence: TGCGCCAGCAGCCACCCAGTGACAGGTTCCTACGAGCAGTACTTC.

The rearrangement uses TRBV10-3 and TRBJ2-5, with D perhaps TRBD1 or TRBD2 (5 bases each). CDR3 length: 13 amino acids. V lost 10 bases to trimming and J lost 3 bases, with 15 bases between them. Germline values: CDR1 ENHRY, CDR2 SYGVKD. CDR3 amino acids: CATAGTEEETQYF. DNA of the CDR3: TGTGCCACAGCCGGGACGGAAGAAGAGACCCAGTACTTC.

V and J are TRBV9 and TRBJ1-1, with D perhaps matching TRBD1 (6 bases). V was shortened by 3 bases and J by 10 bases, with 10 bases between the two germline ends. The CDR3 consists of 11 residues. Per the germline V gene, CDR1 is SGDLS and CDR2 is YYNGEE. The CDR3 protein is CASSGDIRAFF. The CDR3 region has the DNA TGTGCCAGCAGCGGGGACATCAGAGCTTTCTTT.

V usage is TRBV28 and J usage is TRBJ2-5; 8 bases are a match to TRBD2. In germline, CDR1 is MDHEN, CDR2 SYDVKM. The CDR3 runs 16 residues. With 3 bases clipped from V and 1 base from J, the junction kept 7 bases outside the gene matches. CDR3 sequence: CASSLSREDLQETQYF. Written as DNA, the CDR3 is TGTGCCAGCAGTTTGTCGCGGGAGGACCTCCAAGAGACCCAGTACTTC.

This chain joins TRBV25-1 and TRBJ1-5; D remains unclear. The V and J ends lost 6 bases and 0 bases respectively, with 12 bases between them. The CDR3 is 15 residues long. Germline assignment: CDR1 MGHDK and CDR2 SYGVNS. CDR3 protein: CASRSGMYSNQPQHF. CDR3 nucleotide sequence: TGTGCCAGCAGGTCAGGTATGTATAGCAATCAGCCCCAGCATTTT.

The gene calls are TRBV5-1 and TRBJ2-1; 7 bases map to TRBD2. CDR3 size: 16 residues. The germline CDR1 and CDR2 sequences are SGHRS and YFSETQ. Trimming took 0 bases from V and 3 from J; bases not matched to a gene: 6. As DNA, the CDR3 is TGCGCCAGCAGCTTGGCCACGGGGGAGGGCTACAATGAGCAGTTCTTC. It specifies CASSLATGEGYNEQFF.

This chain joins TRBV1 and TRBJ2-7; the table's D gene call, TRBD2, was not cross checked with the DNA. TRBV1 is reported as a pseudogene. The CDR3 totals 18 residues. CDR3 region: CTSSQEGSGREAFYGQYF. The CDR3 nucleotides read TGCACCAGCAGCCAAGAGGGGTCCGGGCGGGAGGCCTTCTATGGGCAGTACTTC.

This clone was observed once. The rearrangement joins TRBV28 to TRBJ2-5; TRBD2 matches at 7 bases. With V trimmed by 3 bases and J by 3 bases, 4 bases remained unmatched. The length of the CDR3 is 14 residues. Germline V gene sequence: CDR1 MDHEN, CDR2 SYDVKM. Here the CDR3 DNA reads TGTGCCAGCAGTTTTGGGGGGGAAGAAGAGACCCAGTACTTC. This codes for CASSFGGEEETQYF.